Listed here are 28 T cell receptor beta chains from one sample, sequenced in a study of CD8 T cells in ankylosing spondylitis. Via MiXCR, TCRdb re-called the 5' RACE reads, giving one row per CDR3 protein. The sample has approximately 250,000 distinct CDR3 sequences; roughly a quarter are singletons. Input material: blood, either unsorted or a sorted T cell fraction (not recorded which). The receptors stem from a male donor with ankylosing spondylitis or in good health (not recorded which).

This clonotype was recorded many times. J is TRBJ2-7 and V is TRBV11-2; D uncertain. Germline assignment: CDR1 SGHAT and CDR2 FQNNGV. The CDR3 length is 15 residues. V lost 1 base and J 6 bases, leaving 16 bases between the germline ends. DNA for the CDR3: TGTGCCAGCAGCTTAGTTTTTTTGGACCCGGGCGAGCAGTACTTC. Protein product: CASSLVFLDPGEQYF.

This clonotype was counted at least ten times. The chain has TRBV27 and TRBJ2-7; either TRBD1 or TRBD2 may supply D (6 bases each). The CDR3 contains 14 residues. V lost 8 bases, J lost 3 bases, and 17 bases lay in between. Germline V lookup: CDR1 MNHEY, CDR2 SMNVEV (reference sequence). The CDR3 sequence is CASPKGGANYEQYF. CDR3 in DNA: TGTGCCAGCCCTAAGGGGGGTGCGAACTACGAGCAGTACTTC.

This clonotype was recorded only once. The J gene is TRBJ2-3, the V gene TRBV12-3 or TRBV12-4; a weak D match, TRBD2 (7 bases). The V end lost 0 bases, the J end lost 1 base, and 11 bases lay between the germline ends. This CDR3 contains 16 residues. The CDR3 region is CASSLAGGPGTDTQYF. The DNA for the CDR3 is TGTGCCAGCAGTTTAGCGGGGGGGCCGGGCACAGATACGCAGTATTTT.

Many counts were recorded for this clonotype. This chain uses TRBV5-1 with TRBJ1-5, with D perhaps matching TRBD1 (5 bases). The germline gives CDR1 SGHRS, CDR2 YFSETQ. CDR3 length: 18 residues. With 4 bases removed from V and 1 base from J, the gap between germline ends came to 21 bases. The CDR3 loop reads CASSPEGRVERSNQPQHF. As DNA, the CDR3 is TGCGCCAGCAGCCCCGAGGGCAGGGTAGAAAGGAGCAATCAGCCCCAGCATTTT.

The rearrangement uses TRBV18 and TRBJ2-1, with 9 nucleotides matching TRBD2. V lost 3 bases and J lost 7; bases outside the gene matches: 4. The CDR3 is 14 amino acids. Germline loops: CDR1 KGHSH, CDR2 LQKENI. The CDR3 is CASSPAAGGNEQFF. CDR3 sequence (DNA): TGTGCCAGCTCACCGGCCGCGGGGGGGAATGAGCAGTTCTTC.

J is TRBJ2-3 and V is TRBV24-1; 11 bases are a match to TRBD1. The CDR3 contains 19 residues. Looked up from germline, CDR1 is KGHDR and CDR2 is SFDVKD. With 3 bases clipped from V and 3 bases from J, the junction kept 13 bases outside the gene matches. CDR3 in amino acids: CATSDRLTGTGGRTDTQYF. The CDR3 DNA sequence: TGTGCCACCAGTGATCGCTTGACCGGGACAGGGGGTAGGACAGATACGCAGTATTTT.

This clonotype has a count of ten or more. The V gene is TRBV29-1, the J gene TRBJ2-6; D uncertain. The CDR3 contains 16 residues. Germline V lookup: CDR1 SQVTM, CDR2 ANQGSEA. Trimming left V 0 bases short and J 2 bases short, with 11 bases between. CDR3 DNA: TGCAGCGTTGAAGATAGTATTAGGACTGGGGCCAACGTCCTGACTTTC. Its translation is CSVEDSIRTGANVLTF.

In this sample, this clonotype turned up a few times. This rearrangement joins TRBV6-1 to TRBJ2-5, with no clear D. This CDR3 has 14 amino acids. V was trimmed by 6 bases and J by 4 bases, leaving 15 bases between them. CDR1 and CDR2 (germline): MNHNS, SASEGT. The CDR3 DNA sequence: TGTGCCAGCAGCCTCGGCGACGGGTCAGAGACCCAGTACTTC. Encoded protein: CASSLGDGSETQYF.

The chain is built from TRBV6-1 and TRBJ2-2; D is perhaps TRBD1 (5 bases). V lost 7 bases, J lost 1 base, and 7 bases lay in between. This CDR3 is 13 amino acids long. Germline CDR1 and CDR2: MNHNS and SASEGT. The CDR3 region has the DNA TGTGCCAGCAAACAGGAGAACACCGGGGAGCTGTTTTTT. The encoded protein is CASKQENTGELFF.

This clonotype was counted at least ten times. The chain carries TRBV7-9 and TRBJ1-4, with D unresolved. The germline V and J ends were trimmed by 1 base and 5 bases, with 5 bases remaining between them. Germline V gene lookup returns CDR1 SEHNR and CDR2 FQNEAQ (reference sequence). This CDR3 spans 13 amino acids. CDR3 DNA: TGTGCCAGCAGCTTAGACCAGAATGAAAAACTGTTTTTT. The encoded protein is CASSLDQNEKLFF.

This clonotype was recorded a few times. The V gene is TRBV6-5, the J gene TRBJ2-2; TRBD1 might be the D (6 bases). Trimming took 2 bases from V and 6 from J, leaving 16 bases between them. This CDR3 comprises 16 residues. In germline, CDR1 is MNHEY, CDR2 SVGAGI. CDR3 residues: CASSYGQPVVSGELFF. DNA of the CDR3: TGTGCCAGCAGTTACGGACAGCCGGTAGTTTCCGGGGAGCTGTTTTTT.

This rearrangement joins TRBV11-2 to TRBJ2-7; no reliable D call. CDR1 SGHAT and CDR2 FQNNGV come from the germline V gene. V was cut by 6 bases and J by 0 bases, with 15 bases left in between. The CDR3 totals 15 residues. CDR3 in DNA: TGTGCCAGCAGACCAGTCCGGGCGCGCTCCTACGAGCAGTACTTC. The encoded protein is CASRPVRARSYEQYF.

CDR3 amino acids: CATLGDGSEAFF. CDR3 DNA: TGTGCCACCCTAGGGGACGGCTCTGAAGCTTTCTTT. This sequence joins TRBV24-1 and TRBJ1-1; the D gene is possibly TRBD1 (5 bases). The germline V gene encodes CDR1 KGHDR and CDR2 SFDVKD. The length of the CDR3 is 12 residues. V was pared by 9 bases and J by 6 bases, with 13 bases between.

The V call is TRBV20-1, the J call TRBJ2-7, with D possibly matching TRBD1 (5 bases). V was pared by 5 bases and J by 5 bases, with 16 bases between. The CDR3 is 13 residues long. In germline, CDR1 is DFQATT, CDR2 SNEGSKA (reference sequence). The CDR3 DNA follows: TGCAGTGCTTTCACCCAGGGTATTGACGAGCAGTACTTC. This sequence encodes CSAFTQGIDEQYF.

The CDR3 loop is CSARVRIAGNLHEQFF. The CDR3 nucleotides are TGCAGTGCTAGAGTTCGTATAGCGGGGAATCTCCATGAGCAGTTCTTC. The J gene is TRBJ2-1, the V gene TRBV20-1, with 8 bases lining up with TRBD2. Trimming cost V 1 base and J 8 bases; bases outside gene matches: 13. In germline, CDR1 is DFQATT, CDR2 SNEGSKA (reference sequence). The CDR3 runs to 16 residues.

This sequence joins TRBV12-3 or TRBV12-4 and TRBJ2-3; the match to TRBD2 covers 11 bases. The CDR3 runs 17 residues. V gave up 6 bases and J gave up 6 bases; unmatched junction bases: 14. The CDR3 loop reads CASSRNSGGAWGDTQYF. The CDR3, as DNA: TGTGCCAGCAGCCGAAATAGCGGGGGGGCCTGGGGGGATACGCAGTATTTT.

The V and J genes are TRBV20-1 and TRBJ2-5; D might be TRBD1 or TRBD2, each matching 6 bases. The CDR3 extends over 13 amino acids. V lost 6 bases to trimming and J lost 4 bases, with 15 bases between them. CDR1 DFQATT and CDR2 SNEGSKA come from the germline V gene (reference sequence). CDR3 DNA: TGCAGTGCGGAGGCTGGGGGGCCAGAGACCCAGTACTTC. Its protein is CSAEAGGPETQYF.

This clonotype has more than one count but fewer than ten. The rearrangement uses TRBV12-3 or TRBV12-4 and TRBJ2-1, with 15 bases matching TRBD2. The length of the CDR3 is 19 residues. J was trimmed by 1 base and V by 6 bases; bases with no gene match: 10. The DNA of the CDR3 is TGTGCCAGCAGGGTCCGAGGGACTAGCGGGGGGAGATCCTACAATGAGCAGTTCTTC. This codes for CASRVRGTSGGRSYNEQFF.

The gene calls are TRBV20-1 and TRBJ2-1; 7 nucleotides agree with TRBD2. CDR1 and CDR2 (germline): DFQATT, SNEGSKA (reference sequence). The CDR3 is made up of 14 amino acids. The V and J ends lost 6 bases and 10 bases, in that order; junction bases with no gene match: 15. The CDR3 spells CSAREAGSVFEQFF. The CDR3 nucleotides are TGCAGTGCCCGAGAAGCGGGGTCTGTTTTCGAGCAGTTCTTC.

This clonotype occurred a few times. The chain has TRBV12-3 or TRBV12-4 and TRBJ1-5; D might be TRBD1 (5 bases). Trimming took off 8 bases at V and 2 bases at J, with 13 bases between the two ends. The CDR3 runs 14 residues. The DNA for the CDR3 is TGTGCCAGCCGACGGCGGGGGGGCAATCAGCCCCAGCATTTT. As protein: CASRRRGGNQPQHF.

This clonotype has a handful of counts. The chain combines TRBV7-6 with TRBJ1-2; no firm D call. V lost 3 bases and J 2 bases, leaving 7 bases between the germline ends. Germline V gene lookup returns CDR1 SGHVS and CDR2 FNYEAQ. CDR3 length: 13 amino acids. As DNA, the CDR3 is TGTGCCAGCAGCTTTGACGGGAACTATGGCTACACCTTC. Translating it yields CASSFDGNYGYTF.

This clonotype was found many times. V gene TRBV12-3 or TRBV12-4 combines with J gene TRBJ1-1; tentative D call: TRBD1 (5 bases). Between the trimmed V and J ends, which lost 6 bases and 3 bases, there was a span of 11 bases. The CDR3 totals 13 residues. The CDR3, as DNA: TGTGCCAGCAGCCCGGGACGGTACACTGAAGCTTTCTTT. Its translation is CASSPGRYTEAFF.

This clonotype has more than one count but fewer than ten. This chain connects TRBV20-1 to TRBJ2-1; D is possibly TRBD1 (6 bases). CDR3 size: 12 residues. V lost 5 bases, J lost 4 bases, and 9 bases lay in between. CDR1 is DFQATT and CDR2 is SNEGSKA in the germline V gene (reference sequence). For the CDR3, the DNA is TGCAGTGCTGAAGGACAGTACAATGAGCAGTTCTTC. The encoded protein is CSAEGQYNEQFF.

This clonotype was found a few times. The chain recombines TRBV29-1 with TRBJ1-1, with D possibly TRBD1 on 6 matching bases. CDR1 and CDR2 (germline): SQVTM, ANQGSEA. Trimming took 6 bases from V and 7 from J, leaving 18 bases between them. The CDR3 spans 13 residues. In DNA form, the CDR3 reads TGCAGCGTCCAGGGGTGGGCCGGCGTTGAAGCTTTCTTT. It encodes CSVQGWAGVEAFF.

This clonotype was picked up a small number of times. J is TRBJ2-3 and V is TRBV29-1; 7 nucleotides align to TRBD1. CDR1 SQVTM and CDR2 ANQGSEA come from the germline V gene. With V trimmed by 3 bases and J by 4 bases, 7 bases remained unmatched. CDR3 length: 14 amino acids. CDR3 sequence reads: CSVESRGSPDTQYF. The CDR3, as DNA: TGCAGCGTTGAGAGCAGGGGGTCCCCAGATACGCAGTATTTT.

The table lists this clonotype with a few counts. The chain recombines TRBV20-1 with TRBJ1-5; D possibly corresponds to TRBD1 (6 bases). Germline lookup yields CDR1 DFQATT and CDR2 SNEGSKA (reference sequence). The CDR3 spans 12 residues. V gave up 5 bases and J gave up 5 bases, with 10 bases separating them. CDR3 region: CSAGYRDQPQHF. As DNA, the CDR3 is TGCAGTGCTGGATACAGGGATCAGCCCCAGCATTTT.

Many counts were recorded for this clonotype. J is TRBJ2-7 and V is TRBV5-6; maybe TRBD2 (6 bases). The CDR3 has 13 amino acids. The V and J ends lost 7 bases and 5 bases respectively, with 16 bases between them. Germline V gene data show CDR1 as SGHDT and CDR2 as YYEEEE. In nucleotides, the CDR3 is TGTGCCAGCGCCTTTTCCGGGGGTCACGAGCAGTACTTC. The encoded protein is CASAFSGGHEQYF. The full variable domain, in which reference TRBV5-6 and TRBJ2-7 provide the parts outside the CDR3, is DAGVTQSPTHLIKTRGQQVTLRCSPKSGHDTVSWYQQALGQGPQFIFQYYEEEERQRGNFPDRFSGHQFPNYSSELNVNALLLGDSALYLCASAFSGGHEQYFGPGTRLTVT.

This clonotype was detected only a few times. The chain recombines TRBV20-1 with TRBJ2-7; TRBD1 agrees at 8 bases. The junction had 8 bases not matched to a gene; V was cut back by 3 bases and J by 4 bases. The CDR3 is 14 amino acids. Germline loops: CDR1 DFQATT, CDR2 SNEGSKA (reference sequence). In DNA form, the CDR3 reads TGCAGTGCTAGGGACAGGGTGGGTACTTACGAGCAGTACTTC. Its protein is CSARDRVGTYEQYF.